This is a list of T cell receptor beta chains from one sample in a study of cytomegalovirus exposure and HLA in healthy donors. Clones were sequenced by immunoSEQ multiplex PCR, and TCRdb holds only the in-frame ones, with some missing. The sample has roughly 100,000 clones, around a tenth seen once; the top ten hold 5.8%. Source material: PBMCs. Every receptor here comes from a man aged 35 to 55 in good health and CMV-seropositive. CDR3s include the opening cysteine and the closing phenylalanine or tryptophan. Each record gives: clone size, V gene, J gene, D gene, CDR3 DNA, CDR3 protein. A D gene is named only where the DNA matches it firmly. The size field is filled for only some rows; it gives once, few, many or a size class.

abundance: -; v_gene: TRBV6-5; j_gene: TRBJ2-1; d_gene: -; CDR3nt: TGTGCCAGCAGAAGCGAGTACTATGAGCAGTTCTTC; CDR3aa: CASRSEYYEQFF
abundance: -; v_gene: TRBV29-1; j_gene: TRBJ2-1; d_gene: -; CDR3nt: TGCAGCGTTGCCACAGGGAACTCCTACAATGAGCAGTTCTTC; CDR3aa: CSVATGNSYNEQFF
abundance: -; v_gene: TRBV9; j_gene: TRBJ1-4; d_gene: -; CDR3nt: TGTGCCAGCAGCCCCGCCCATTCGGGAGAAAAACTGTTTTTT; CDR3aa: CASSPAHSGEKLFF
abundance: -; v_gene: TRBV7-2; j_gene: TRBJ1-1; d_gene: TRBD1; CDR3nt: TGTGCCAGCAGCACCCGGACAGGGGCGGATGAAGCTTTCTTT; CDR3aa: CASSTRTGADEAFF
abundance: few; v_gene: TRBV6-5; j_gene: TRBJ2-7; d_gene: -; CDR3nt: TGTGCCAGCAGTCACAGCTACGAGCAGTACTTC; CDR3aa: CASSHSYEQYF
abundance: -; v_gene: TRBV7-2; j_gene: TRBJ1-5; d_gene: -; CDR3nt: TGTGCCAGCAGTTCCTCCGGCCGGGACATAAATCAGCCCCAGCATTTT; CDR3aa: CASSSSGRDINQPQHF
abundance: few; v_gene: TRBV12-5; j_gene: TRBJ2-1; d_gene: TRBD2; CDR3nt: TGTGCTAGTGGTTTGGGAGCGGGGCACAGCAATGAGCAGTTCTTC; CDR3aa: CASGLGAGHSNEQFF
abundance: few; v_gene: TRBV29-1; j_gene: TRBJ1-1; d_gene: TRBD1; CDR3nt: TGCAGCGTTGACGGGACAGGGAGGCCTGAAGCTTTCTTT; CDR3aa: CSVDGTGRPEAFF
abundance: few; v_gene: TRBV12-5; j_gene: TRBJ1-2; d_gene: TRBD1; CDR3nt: TGTGCTTCATTACCACCGACAGGGAACTATGGCTACACCTTC; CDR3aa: CASLPPTGNYGYTF
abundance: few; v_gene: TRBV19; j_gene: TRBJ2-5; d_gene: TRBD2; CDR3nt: TGTGCCAGTAGTCCCGGACTAGCGGGAGCGGTAGAGACCCAGTACTTC; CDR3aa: CASSPGLAGAVETQYF
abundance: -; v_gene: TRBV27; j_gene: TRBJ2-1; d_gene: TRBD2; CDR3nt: TGTGCCAGCAGTGGGGGACTAGCGGAGTACAATGAGCAGTTCTTC; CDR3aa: CASSGGLAEYNEQFF
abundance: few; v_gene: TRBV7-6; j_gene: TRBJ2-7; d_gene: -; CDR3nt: TGTGCCAGCAGCTTAGGCGCGGTTACCTACGAGCAGTACTTC; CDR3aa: CASSLGAVTYEQYF
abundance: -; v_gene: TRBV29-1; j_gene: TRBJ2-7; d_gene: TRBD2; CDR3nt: TGCAGCGTCCCAGGACTAGCGGTATACGAGCAGTACTTC; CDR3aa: CSVPGLAVYEQYF
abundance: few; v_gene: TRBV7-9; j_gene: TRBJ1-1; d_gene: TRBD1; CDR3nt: TGTACCAGCAGCGTTGGACAGGCCAACACTGAAGCTTTCTTT; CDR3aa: CTSSVGQANTEAFF
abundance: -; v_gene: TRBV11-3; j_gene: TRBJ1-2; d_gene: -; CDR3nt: TGTGCCAGCAGCTTGGGCAGGGGAGAGGATGGCTACACCTTC; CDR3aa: CASSLGRGEDGYTF
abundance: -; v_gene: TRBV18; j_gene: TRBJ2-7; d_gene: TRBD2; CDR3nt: TGTGCCAGCTCCTCGGCGGGGGAGTGGTACGAGCAGTACTTC; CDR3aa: CASSSAGEWYEQYF